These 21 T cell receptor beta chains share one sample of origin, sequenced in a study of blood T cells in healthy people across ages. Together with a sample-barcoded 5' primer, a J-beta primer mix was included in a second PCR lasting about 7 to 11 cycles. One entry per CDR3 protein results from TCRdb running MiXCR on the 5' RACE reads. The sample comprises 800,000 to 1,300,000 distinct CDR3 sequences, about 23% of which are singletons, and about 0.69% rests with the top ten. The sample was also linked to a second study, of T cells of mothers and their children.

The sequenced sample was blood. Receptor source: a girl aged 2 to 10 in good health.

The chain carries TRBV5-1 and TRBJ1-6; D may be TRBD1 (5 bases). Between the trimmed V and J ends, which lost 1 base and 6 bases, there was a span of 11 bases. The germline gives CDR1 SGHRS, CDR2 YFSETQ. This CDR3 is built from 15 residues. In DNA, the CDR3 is TGCGCCAGCAGCTTGTCGGGGACTCTTAATTCACCCCTCCACTTT. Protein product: CASSLSGTLNSPLHF.

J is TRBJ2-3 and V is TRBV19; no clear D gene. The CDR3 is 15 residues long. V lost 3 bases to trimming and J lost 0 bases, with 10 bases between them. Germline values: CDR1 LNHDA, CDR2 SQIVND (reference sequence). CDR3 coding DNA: TGTGCCAGTAGTATCGAAGGGCGAAGCACAGATACGCAGTATTTT. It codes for CASSIEGRSTDTQYF.

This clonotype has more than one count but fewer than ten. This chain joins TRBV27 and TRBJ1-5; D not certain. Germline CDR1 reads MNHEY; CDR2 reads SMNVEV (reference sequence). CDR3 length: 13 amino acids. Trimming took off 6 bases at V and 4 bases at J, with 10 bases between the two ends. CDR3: CASSRYENQPQHF. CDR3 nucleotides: TGTGCCAGCAGCCGATACGAGAATCAGCCCCAGCATTTT.

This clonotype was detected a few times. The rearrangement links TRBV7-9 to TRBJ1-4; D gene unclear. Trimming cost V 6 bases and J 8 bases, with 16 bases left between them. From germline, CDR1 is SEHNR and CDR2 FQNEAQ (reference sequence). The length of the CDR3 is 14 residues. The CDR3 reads CASRRGASSEKLFF. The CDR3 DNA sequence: TGTGCCAGCAGGCGGGGTGCCAGTTCCGAAAAACTGTTTTTT. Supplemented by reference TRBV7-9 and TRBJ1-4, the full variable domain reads DTGVSQNPRHKITKRGQNVTFRCDPISEHNRLYWYRQTLGQGPEFLTYFQNEAQLEKSRLLSDRFSAERPKGSFSTLEIQRTEQGDSAMYLCASRRGASSEKLFFGSGTQLSVL.

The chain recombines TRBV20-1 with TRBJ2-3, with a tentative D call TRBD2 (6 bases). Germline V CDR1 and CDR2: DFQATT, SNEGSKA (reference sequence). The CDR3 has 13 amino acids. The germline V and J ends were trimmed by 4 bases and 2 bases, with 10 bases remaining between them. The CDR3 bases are TGCAGTGCTAATAGCGGAACCACAGATACGCAGTATTTT. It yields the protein CSANSGTTDTQYF.

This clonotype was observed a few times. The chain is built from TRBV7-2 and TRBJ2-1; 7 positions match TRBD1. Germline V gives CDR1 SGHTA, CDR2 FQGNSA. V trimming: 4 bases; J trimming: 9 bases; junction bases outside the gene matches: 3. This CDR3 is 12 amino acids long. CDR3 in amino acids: CASSWDRGEQFF. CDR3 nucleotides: TGTGCCAGCAGCTGGGACAGAGGTGAGCAGTTCTTC.

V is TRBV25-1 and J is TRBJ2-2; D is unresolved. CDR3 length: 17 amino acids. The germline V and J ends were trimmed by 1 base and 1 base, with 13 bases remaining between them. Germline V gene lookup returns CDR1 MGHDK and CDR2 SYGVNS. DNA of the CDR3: TGTGCCAGCAGTGAATTTTTTGTGTCCATGAACACCGGGGAGCTGTTTTTT. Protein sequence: CASSEFFVSMNTGELFF.

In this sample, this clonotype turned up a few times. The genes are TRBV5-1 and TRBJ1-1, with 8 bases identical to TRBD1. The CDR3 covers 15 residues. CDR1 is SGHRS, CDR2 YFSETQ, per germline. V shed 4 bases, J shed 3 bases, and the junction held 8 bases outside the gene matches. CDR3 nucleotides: TGCGCCAGCAGCCGAGGGACAGGCTTGGACACTGAAGCTTTCTTT. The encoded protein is CASSRGTGLDTEAFF.

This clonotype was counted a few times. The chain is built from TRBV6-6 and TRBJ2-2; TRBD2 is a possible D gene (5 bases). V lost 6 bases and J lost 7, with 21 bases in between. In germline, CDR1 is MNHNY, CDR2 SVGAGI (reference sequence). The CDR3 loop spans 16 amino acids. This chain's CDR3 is CASSPTLVKFGGELFF. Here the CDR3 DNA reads TGTGCCAGCAGCCCGACACTAGTGAAGTTCGGCGGGGAGCTGTTTTTT.

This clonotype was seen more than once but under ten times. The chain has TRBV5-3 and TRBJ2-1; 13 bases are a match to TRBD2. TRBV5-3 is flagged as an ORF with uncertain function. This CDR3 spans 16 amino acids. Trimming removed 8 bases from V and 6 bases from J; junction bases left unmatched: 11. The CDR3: CASSNRTSGSPNEQFF. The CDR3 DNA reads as TGTGCCAGCAGCAATAGGACTAGCGGGAGCCCCAATGAGCAGTTCTTC.

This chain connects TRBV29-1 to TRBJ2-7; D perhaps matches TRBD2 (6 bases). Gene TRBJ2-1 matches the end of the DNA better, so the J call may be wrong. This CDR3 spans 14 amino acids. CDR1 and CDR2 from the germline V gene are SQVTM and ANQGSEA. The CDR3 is CSVAGETLYNEQFF. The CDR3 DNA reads TGCAGCGTTGCGGGGGAGACTCTTTACAATGAGCAGTTCTTC.

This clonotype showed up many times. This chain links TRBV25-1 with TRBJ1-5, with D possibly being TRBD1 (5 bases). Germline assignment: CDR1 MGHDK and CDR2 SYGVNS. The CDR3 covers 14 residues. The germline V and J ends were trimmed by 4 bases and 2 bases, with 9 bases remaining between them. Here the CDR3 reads CASSGQGGNQPQHF. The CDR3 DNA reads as TGTGCCAGCAGTGGGCAGGGAGGCAATCAGCCCCAGCATTTT.

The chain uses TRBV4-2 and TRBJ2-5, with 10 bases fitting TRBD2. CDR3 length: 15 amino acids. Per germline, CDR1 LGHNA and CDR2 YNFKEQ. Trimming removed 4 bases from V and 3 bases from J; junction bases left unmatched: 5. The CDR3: CASSPVAGGEETQYF. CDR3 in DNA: TGTGCCAGCAGCCCAGTAGCGGGGGGCGAAGAGACCCAGTACTTC.

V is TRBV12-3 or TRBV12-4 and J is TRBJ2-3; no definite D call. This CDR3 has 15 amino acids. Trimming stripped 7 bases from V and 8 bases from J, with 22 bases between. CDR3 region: CASTSLRLGKGTQYF. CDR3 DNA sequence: TGTGCCAGCACCTCCCTGAGGTTGGGGAAGGGTACGCAGTATTTT.

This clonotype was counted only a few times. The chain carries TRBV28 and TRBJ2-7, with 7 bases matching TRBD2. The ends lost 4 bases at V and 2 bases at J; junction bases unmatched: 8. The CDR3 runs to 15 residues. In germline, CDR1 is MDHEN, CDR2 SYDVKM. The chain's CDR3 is CASSSGGSVTYEQYF. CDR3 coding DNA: TGTGCCAGCAGTTCCGGCGGGAGTGTAACCTACGAGCAGTACTTC.

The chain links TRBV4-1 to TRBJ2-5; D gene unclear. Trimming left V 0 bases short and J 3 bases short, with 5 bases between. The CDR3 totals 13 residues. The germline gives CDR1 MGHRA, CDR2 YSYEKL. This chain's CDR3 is CASSQDSEETQYF. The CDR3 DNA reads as TGCGCCAGCAGCCAAGATTCGGAAGAGACCCAGTACTTC.

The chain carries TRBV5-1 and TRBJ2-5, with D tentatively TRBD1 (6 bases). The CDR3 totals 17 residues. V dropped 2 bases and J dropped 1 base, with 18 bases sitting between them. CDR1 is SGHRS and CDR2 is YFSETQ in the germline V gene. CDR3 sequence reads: CASSFVGDTSVQETQYF. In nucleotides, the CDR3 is TGCGCCAGCAGCTTTGTTGGGGACACCTCGGTCCAAGAGACCCAGTACTTC.

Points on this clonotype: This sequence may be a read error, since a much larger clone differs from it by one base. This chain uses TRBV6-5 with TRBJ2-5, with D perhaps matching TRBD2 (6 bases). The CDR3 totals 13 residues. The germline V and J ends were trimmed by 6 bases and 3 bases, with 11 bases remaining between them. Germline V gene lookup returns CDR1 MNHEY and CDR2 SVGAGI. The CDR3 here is CASSRWGEETQYF. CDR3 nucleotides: TGTGCCAGCAGCCGGTGGGGGGAAGAGACCCAGTACTTC.

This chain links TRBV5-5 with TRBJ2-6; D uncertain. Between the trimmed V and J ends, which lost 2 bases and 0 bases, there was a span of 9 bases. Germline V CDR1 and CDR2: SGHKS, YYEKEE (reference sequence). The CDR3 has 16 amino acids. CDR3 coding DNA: TGTGCCAGCAGCTTAAGAAGGGACTCTGGGGCCAACGTCCTGACTTTC. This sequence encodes CASSLRRDSGANVLTF. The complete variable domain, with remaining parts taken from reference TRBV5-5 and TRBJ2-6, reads DAGVTQSPTHLIKTRGQQVTLRCSPISGHKSVSWYQQVLGQGPQFIFQYYEKEERGRGNFPDRFSARQFPNYSSELNVNALLLGDSALYLCASSLRRDSGANVLTFGAGSRLTVL.

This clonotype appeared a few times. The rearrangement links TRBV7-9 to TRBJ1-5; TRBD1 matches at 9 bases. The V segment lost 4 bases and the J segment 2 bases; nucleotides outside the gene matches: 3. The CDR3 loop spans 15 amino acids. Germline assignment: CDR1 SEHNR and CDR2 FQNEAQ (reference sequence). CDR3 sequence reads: CASSSTGGGNQPQHF. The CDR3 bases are TGTGCCAGCAGCTCGACAGGGGGGGGCAATCAGCCCCAGCATTTT.

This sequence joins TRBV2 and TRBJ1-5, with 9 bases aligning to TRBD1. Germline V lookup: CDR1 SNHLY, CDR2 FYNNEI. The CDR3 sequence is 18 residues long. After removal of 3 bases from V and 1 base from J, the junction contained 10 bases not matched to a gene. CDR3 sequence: CASSEGPDRGSSNQPQHF. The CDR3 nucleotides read TGTGCCAGCAGTGAGGGCCCTGACAGGGGGAGCAGCAATCAGCCCCAGCATTTT. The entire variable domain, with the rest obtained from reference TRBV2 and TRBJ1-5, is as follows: EPEVTQTPSHQVTQMGQEVILRCVPISNHLYFYWYRQILGQKVEFLVSFYNNEISEKSEIFDDQFSVERPDGSNFTLKIRSTKLEDSAMYFCASSEGPDRGSSNQPQHFGDGTRLSIL.